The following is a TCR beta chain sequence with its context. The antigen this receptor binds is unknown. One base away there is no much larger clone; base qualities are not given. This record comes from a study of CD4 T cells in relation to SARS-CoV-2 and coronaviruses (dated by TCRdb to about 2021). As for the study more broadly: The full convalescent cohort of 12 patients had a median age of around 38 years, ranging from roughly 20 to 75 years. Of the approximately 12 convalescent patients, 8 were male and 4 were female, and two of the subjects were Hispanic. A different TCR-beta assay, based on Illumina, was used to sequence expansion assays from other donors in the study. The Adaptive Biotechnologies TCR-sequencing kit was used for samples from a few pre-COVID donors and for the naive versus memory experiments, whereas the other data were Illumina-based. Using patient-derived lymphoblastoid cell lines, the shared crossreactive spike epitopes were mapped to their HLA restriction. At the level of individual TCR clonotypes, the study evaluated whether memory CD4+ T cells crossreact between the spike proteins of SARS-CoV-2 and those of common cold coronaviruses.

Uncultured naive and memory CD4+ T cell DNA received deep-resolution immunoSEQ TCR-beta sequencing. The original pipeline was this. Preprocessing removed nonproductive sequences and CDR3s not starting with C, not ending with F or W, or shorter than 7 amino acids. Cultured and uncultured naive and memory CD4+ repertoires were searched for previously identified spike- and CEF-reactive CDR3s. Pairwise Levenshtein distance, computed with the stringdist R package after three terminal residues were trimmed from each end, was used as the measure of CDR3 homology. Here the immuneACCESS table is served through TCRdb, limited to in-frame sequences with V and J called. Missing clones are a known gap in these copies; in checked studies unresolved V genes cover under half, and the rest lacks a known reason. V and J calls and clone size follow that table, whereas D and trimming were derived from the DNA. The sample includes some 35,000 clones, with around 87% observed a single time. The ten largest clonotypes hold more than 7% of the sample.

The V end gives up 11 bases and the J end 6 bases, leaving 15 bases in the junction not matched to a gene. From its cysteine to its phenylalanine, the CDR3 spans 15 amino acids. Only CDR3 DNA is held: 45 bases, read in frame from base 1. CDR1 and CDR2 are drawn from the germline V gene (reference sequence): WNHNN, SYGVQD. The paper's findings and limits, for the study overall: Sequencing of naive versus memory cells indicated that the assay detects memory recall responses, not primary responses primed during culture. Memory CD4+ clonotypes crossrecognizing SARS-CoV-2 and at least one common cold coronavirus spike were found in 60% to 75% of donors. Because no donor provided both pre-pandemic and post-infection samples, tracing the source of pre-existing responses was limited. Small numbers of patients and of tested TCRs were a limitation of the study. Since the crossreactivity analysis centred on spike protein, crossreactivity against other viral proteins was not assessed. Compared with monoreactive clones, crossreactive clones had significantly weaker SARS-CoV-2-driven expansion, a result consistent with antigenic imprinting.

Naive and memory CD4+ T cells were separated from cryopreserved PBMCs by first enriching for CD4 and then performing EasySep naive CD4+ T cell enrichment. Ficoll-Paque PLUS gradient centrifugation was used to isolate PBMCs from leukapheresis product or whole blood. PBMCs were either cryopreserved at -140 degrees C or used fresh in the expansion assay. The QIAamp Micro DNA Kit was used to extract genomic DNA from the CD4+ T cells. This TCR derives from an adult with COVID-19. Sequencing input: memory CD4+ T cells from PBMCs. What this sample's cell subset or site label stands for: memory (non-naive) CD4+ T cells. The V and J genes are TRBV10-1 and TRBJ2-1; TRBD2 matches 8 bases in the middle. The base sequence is TGCGCCCGGGGGGCCGGGAGGGGATCGGGCAATGAGCAGTTCTTC. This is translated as CARGAGRGSGNEQFF.